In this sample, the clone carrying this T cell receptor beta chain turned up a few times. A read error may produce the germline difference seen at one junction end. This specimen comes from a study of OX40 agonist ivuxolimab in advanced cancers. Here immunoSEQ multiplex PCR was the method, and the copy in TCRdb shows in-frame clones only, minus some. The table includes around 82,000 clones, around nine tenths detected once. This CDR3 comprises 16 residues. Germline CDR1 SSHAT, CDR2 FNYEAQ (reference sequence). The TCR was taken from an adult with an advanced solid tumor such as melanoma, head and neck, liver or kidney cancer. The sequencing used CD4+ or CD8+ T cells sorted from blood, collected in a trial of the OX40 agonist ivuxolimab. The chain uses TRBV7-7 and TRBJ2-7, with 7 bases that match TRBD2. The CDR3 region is CASSLGVGRATYEQYF. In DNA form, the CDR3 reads TGTGCTAGCAGCTTAGGGGTTGGGAGGGCCACCTACGAGCAGTACTTC.